A single sample gave rise to the 18 T cell receptor beta chains below, sequenced in a study of post-analysis software for immune sequencing data. Findings and caveats of the study: Patients used a handful of TRBV segments, including TRBV5-6, TRBV5-1 and TRBV20-1, more often than controls.

Unique molecular identifiers had been added to the TCR beta cDNA libraries. TCRdb used MiXCR to reprocess the PCR reads, holding one entry per CDR3 protein. This table holds hundreds of thousands of distinct CDR3 sequences, 25% to 30% found once. Their antigens are not known. The specimen sequenced was blood. The origin of the receptors is a girl aged 5 to 17 with multiple sclerosis.

The rearrangement links TRBV12-3 or TRBV12-4 to TRBJ1-5; 7 nucleotides agree with TRBD1. The CDR3 contains 15 residues. V shed 7 bases and J 3 bases; nucleotides not matched to a gene: 9. CDR3 sequence: CASIIDRVDNQPQHF. For the CDR3, the DNA is TGTGCCAGCATAATAGACAGGGTGGACAATCAGCCCCAGCATTTT.

V and J are TRBV7-9 and TRBJ1-1, with D uncertain. The CDR3 is 16 residues long. V was pared by 1 base and J by 4 bases, with 16 bases between. CDR1 is SEHNR, CDR2 FQNEAQ, per germline (reference sequence). The CDR3 DNA reads as TGTGCCAGCAGCTTAGTAGGATCCTCGGCGAGCACTGAAGCTTTCTTT. It codes for CASSLVGSSASTEAFF.

The table lists this clonotype with a few counts. The chain recombines TRBV29-1 with TRBJ1-2; D not resolved. V lost 2 bases, J lost 13 bases, and 14 bases lay in between. Per germline, CDR1 SQVTM and CDR2 ANQGSEA. The CDR3 has 11 amino acids. This CDR3 reads CSVEKGTFVTF. For the CDR3, the DNA is TGCAGCGTTGAAAAAGGAACGTTTGTCACCTTC.

V is TRBV4-3 and J is TRBJ2-1, with TRBD1 matching 12 bases. The ends lost 0 bases at V and 6 bases at J; junction bases unmatched: 3. Germline CDR1 is LGHNA and CDR2 is YSLEER. There are 16 residues in the CDR3. DNA for the CDR3: TGCGCCAGCAGCCAAGAGCTGGGACAGGGGGCCAATGAGCAGTTCTTC. It codes for CASSQELGQGANEQFF.

The V call is TRBV29-1, the J call TRBJ2-5; D call uncertain. The J call may be mistaken, given a closer DNA end match to TRBJ2-7. The CDR3 extends over 13 amino acids. Germline V gene lookup returns CDR1 SQVTM and CDR2 ANQGSEA. The CDR3 protein is CSVEGHSPYEQYF. DNA of the CDR3: TGCAGCGTTGAAGGACATTCCCCCTACGAGCAGTACTTC.

V gene TRBV20-1 combines with J gene TRBJ1-2; unclear D gene. Germline lookup yields CDR1 DFQATT and CDR2 SNEGSKA (reference sequence). V was trimmed by 6 bases and J by 8 bases, leaving 16 bases between them. The CDR3 contains 12 residues. The CDR3 reads CSATTGSEGYTF. In DNA, the CDR3 is TGCAGTGCAACGACGGGGTCGGAGGGCTACACCTTC.

This clonotype was observed a handful of times. The DNA of the CDR3 is TGCGCCAGCAGCCAACACCTTAGCGGGAGAGCGACGAACACCGGGGAGCTGTTTTTT. This gives the protein CASSQHLSGRATNTGELFF. The J gene is TRBJ2-2, the V gene TRBV4-3; 9 nucleotides agree with TRBD2. CDR3 length: 19 amino acids. Trimming cost V 2 bases and J 0 bases; bases outside gene matches: 10. Germline V gene lookup returns CDR1 LGHNA and CDR2 YSLEER.

The chain recombines TRBV7-2 with TRBJ2-7; 11 positions match TRBD1. Trimming at V came to 8 bases and at J to 5 bases, leaving 8 bases not matched to a gene. This CDR3 has 14 amino acids. Germline assignment: CDR1 SGHTA and CDR2 FQGNSA. The CDR3 DNA is TGTGCCAGCGACCTTGGACAGGGGGCCCACGAGCAGTACTTC. Translated, it gives CASDLGQGAHEQYF.

The chain couples TRBV10-3 to TRBJ1-1; D might be TRBD1 (5 bases). The germline gives CDR1 ENHRY, CDR2 SYGVKD. The CDR3 has 13 residues. Trimming stripped 4 bases from V and 4 bases from J, with 10 bases between. CDR3 bases: TGTGCCATCAGTGGACCGGGGGGCACTGAAGCTTTCTTT. This codes for CAISGPGGTEAFF.

This clonotype has only a few counts. The chain links TRBV11-1 to TRBJ2-1; 15 positions match TRBD2. The J segment lost 2 bases and the V segment lost 4 bases, leaving 6 bases of the junction unmatched. CDR1 is SGHAT, CDR2 FQDESV, per germline (reference sequence). CDR3 length: 18 residues. The CDR3 spells CASSSGLAGGNPYNEQFF. The CDR3 region has the DNA TGTGCCAGCAGCTCGGGACTAGCGGGGGGAAACCCCTACAATGAGCAGTTCTTC.

The J gene is TRBJ2-1, the V gene TRBV6-6; D possibly corresponds to TRBD1 (5 bases). The CDR3 covers 11 residues. The V and J ends lost 6 bases and 13 bases respectively, with 13 bases between them. Germline loops: CDR1 MNHNY, CDR2 SVGAGI (reference sequence). The CDR3 region has the DNA TGTGCCAGCAGACTGGCTAGGGGTCAGTTCTTC. Translated: CASRLARGQFF.

This clonotype was observed a few times. V and J are TRBV11-2 and TRBJ2-5, with TRBD2 matching 9 bases. The tail of the sequence fits TRBJ2-7 better, so the J call may be wrong. CDR3 length: 15 residues. The germline CDR1 and CDR2 sequences are SGHAT and FQNNGV. CDR3 coding DNA: TGTGCCAGCAGCCCCCGGGTAGCGGGAGTGGTCGAGCAGTACTTC. The encoded protein is CASSPRVAGVVEQYF.

Here the CDR3 reads CASSPPGGAHNEQFF. The CDR3 DNA reads as TGTGCCAGCAGCCCACCTGGGGGGGCCCACAATGAGCAGTTCTTC. The J gene is TRBJ2-1, the V gene TRBV7-2, with D perhaps TRBD2 (7 bases). In germline, CDR1 is SGHTA, CDR2 FQGNSA. The CDR3 is made up of 15 amino acids. V lost 5 bases and J lost 5, with 16 bases in between.

This chain uses TRBV6-6 with TRBJ1-2; perhaps TRBD1 as D (6 bases). Germline values: CDR1 MNHNY, CDR2 SVGAGI (reference sequence). V was clipped by 2 bases and J by 6 bases, with 16 bases between them. This CDR3 region has 15 residues. In DNA, the CDR3 is TGTGCCAGCAGTTACCTGGACAGTTCCCCAAATGGCTACACCTTC. Amino acids: CASSYLDSSPNGYTF.

This clonotype was counted only a few times. The chain links TRBV5-5 to TRBJ2-7, with D tentatively TRBD1 (5 bases). The V end was cut by 5 bases, the J end by 4 bases, with 10 bases between. The CDR3 sequence is 12 residues long. The germline V gene has CDR1 SGHKS and CDR2 YYEKEE (reference sequence). As DNA, the CDR3 is TGTGCCAGCAGAAAATCAGGGTACGAGCAGTACTTC. Protein: CASRKSGYEQYF.

This clonotype was counted a few times. DNA of the CDR3: TGCAGCGTTGATTACCCCCCGAACACTGAAGCTTTCTTT. This encodes CSVDYPPNTEAFF. The chain employs TRBV29-1 and TRBJ1-1; D is uncertain. The CDR3 runs 13 residues. Germline lookup yields CDR1 SQVTM and CDR2 ANQGSEA. The ends were cut back, 3 bases at V and 1 base at J, with 9 bases in the middle.

A few counts support this clonotype. The V call is TRBV28, the J call TRBJ2-3; D is undetermined. The CDR3 sequence is 12 residues long. Trimming removed 2 bases at V and 13 bases at J, with 13 bases between. Germline V gene data show CDR1 as MDHEN and CDR2 as SYDVKM. CDR3 region: CASSLSGTVEYF. Here the CDR3 DNA reads TGTGCCAGCAGTTTAAGTGGAACCGTGGAGTATTTT.

The chain is built from TRBV6-1 and TRBJ2-3; D assignment may be TRBD1 or TRBD2 (5 bases each). This CDR3 region has 13 residues. V was pared by 7 bases and J by 7 bases, with 15 bases between. CDR1 MNHNS and CDR2 SASEGT come from the germline V gene. The CDR3 protein is CASNPREGNTQYF. In DNA, the CDR3 is TGTGCCAGCAACCCCCGTGAGGGGAATACGCAGTATTTT.